Presented here are 24 T cell receptor beta chains from one specimen sequenced in a study of shared clonotypes between healthy human individuals. Here immunoSEQ multiplex PCR was the method, and the copy in TCRdb shows in-frame clones only, minus some. The data contain over a million clones, approximately 78% of them singletons. Material: memory CD4+ T cells from PBMCs. Described subset: CD45RA-negative fraction. The receptor source for this set is a young man in good health. Some clones in this sample may be carry-over from other donors' samples.

The V call is TRBV6-1, the J call TRBJ2-5; 9 bases align to TRBD1. From germline, CDR1 is MNHNS and CDR2 SASEGT. The CDR3 has 13 amino acids. J gave up 5 bases and V 6 bases, and 4 bases lay outside the gene matches. CDR3 bases: TGTGCCAGCAGGGACAGGGGTACGGAGACCCAGTACTTC. Amino acids: CASRDRGTETQYF.

About this clone itself: A much more abundant neighbour one base away suggests this may be a read error. Different DNA sequences within this sample yield the same CDR3. This chain joins TRBV30 and TRBJ2-1; perhaps TRBD2 as D (5 bases). CDR1 and CDR2 from the germline V gene are GTSNPN and SVGIG (reference sequence). This CDR3 comprises 12 residues. The CDR3 reads CAWRSSYNEQFF. As DNA, the CDR3 is TGCGCCTGGAGGAGCTCCTACAATGAGCAGTTCTTC. Complete variable domain (other parts from reference TRBV30 and TRBJ2-1): SQTIHQWPATLVQPVGSPLSLECTVEGTSNPNLYWYRQAAGRGLQLLFYSVGIGQISSEVPQNLSASRPQDRQFILSSKKLLLSDSGFYLCAWRSSYNEQFFGPGTRLTVL.

The J gene is TRBJ1-1, the V gene TRBV19, with D tentatively TRBD1 (6 bases). The germline V gene has CDR1 LNHDA and CDR2 SQIVND (reference sequence). The CDR3 totals 15 residues. Trimming removed 2 bases from V and 1 base from J, with 11 bases in between. The CDR3 is CASSIWAGANTEAFF. In DNA, the CDR3 is TGTGCCAGTAGTATATGGGCGGGGGCGAACACTGAAGCTTTCTTT. The whole variable domain, remainder taken from reference TRBV19 and TRBJ1-1, is DGGITQSPKYLFRKEGQNVTLSCEQNLNHDAMYWYRQDPGQGLRLIYYSQIVNDFQKGDIAEGYSVSREKKESFPLTVTSAQKNPTAFYLCASSIWAGANTEAFFGQGTRLTVV.

The gene calls are TRBV11-2 and TRBJ2-7; tentatively, D is TRBD1 (6 bases). Germline V lookup: CDR1 SGHAT, CDR2 FQNNGV. This CDR3 is 15 amino acids long. V lost 5 bases and J lost 6, with 20 bases in between. Written as DNA, the CDR3 is TGTGCCAGCAGCCGCCCGGGACAAAGGTATTTCGAGCAGTACTTC. It translates to CASSRPGQRYFEQYF. The full variable domain, in which reference TRBV11-2 and TRBJ2-7 provide the parts outside the CDR3, is EAGVAQSPRYKIIEKRQSVAFWCNPISGHATLYWYQQILGQGPKLLIQFQNNGVVDDSQLPKDRFSAERLKGVDSTLKIQPAKLEDSAVYLCASSRPGQRYFEQYFGPGTRLTVT.

The chain links TRBV18 to TRBJ1-1, with TRBD1 matching 8 bases. CDR1 KGHSH and CDR2 LQKENI come from the germline V gene. This CDR3 comprises 13 residues. V gave up 5 bases and J gave up 3 bases; unmatched junction bases: 2. The CDR3 reads CASSEDRDTEAFF. Here the CDR3 DNA reads TGTGCCAGCTCAGAGGACAGGGACACTGAAGCTTTCTTT.

The chain joins TRBV2 to TRBJ1-3; D uncertain. Looked up from germline, CDR1 is SNHLY and CDR2 is FYNNEI. The CDR3 spans 15 residues. Trimming left V 4 bases short and J 1 base short, with 11 bases between. CDR3 sequence: CASSAEEVSGNTIYF. CDR3 DNA: TGTGCCAGCAGTGCGGAAGAAGTTTCTGGAAACACCATATATTTT.

The rearrangement uses TRBV14 and TRBJ2-5; 13 nucleotides match TRBD2. CDR1 and CDR2 from the germline V gene are SGHDN and FVKESK. This CDR3 has 15 residues. The J segment lost 5 bases and the V segment lost 4 bases, leaving 4 bases of the junction unmatched. CDR3 residues: CASSPLAGGSETQYF. CDR3 nucleotides: TGTGCCAGCAGCCCACTAGCGGGAGGGAGCGAGACCCAGTACTTC.

This chain connects TRBV30 to TRBJ2-6; TRBD1 might be the D (6 bases). CDR1 is GTSNPN and CDR2 is SVGIG in the germline V gene (reference sequence). The CDR3 totals 14 residues. Trimming took 5 bases from V and 3 from J, leaving 11 bases between them. The CDR3: CAWGPGVGANVLTF. CDR3 DNA: TGTGCCTGGGGTCCAGGGGTTGGGGCCAACGTCCTGACTTTC.

J is TRBJ2-3 and V is TRBV5-4; 8 bases map to TRBD2. The germline CDR1 and CDR2 sequences are SGHNT and YYREEE (reference sequence). The CDR3 spans 16 residues. Unmatched junction bases numbered 5, after V lost 0 bases and J lost 2 bases. CDR3 loop: CASSLASGRDTDTQYF. The CDR3 nucleotides read TGTGCCAGCAGCTTGGCCAGCGGGAGAGACACAGATACGCAGTATTTT.

As concerns this clone: With a much larger clone just one base away, this may be a read error. In the same sample, other DNA sequences code for this CDR3. J is TRBJ1-4 and V is TRBV30; D may be TRBD1 (5 bases). This CDR3 contains 13 residues. Germline CDR1 GTSNPN, CDR2 SVGIG (reference sequence). CDR3 residues: CAWRPGTNEKLFF. Written as DNA, the CDR3 is TGCGCCTGGCGTCCAGGGACTAATGAAAAACTGTTTTTT.

The J gene is TRBJ1-1, the V gene TRBV5-4; no clear D. This CDR3 is built from 15 residues. Trimming shortened V by 0 bases and J by 0 bases, and 9 bases separated the two germline ends. From germline, CDR1 is SGHNT and CDR2 YYREEE (reference sequence). CDR3 residues: CASSLGEGMNTEAFF. Written as DNA, the CDR3 is TGTGCCAGCAGCTTGGGGGAGGGAATGAACACTGAAGCTTTCTTT.

The chain recombines TRBV28 with TRBJ1-4, with no clear D. The germline gives CDR1 MDHEN, CDR2 SYDVKM. The CDR3 sequence is 14 residues long. The V gene lost 3 bases and the J gene lost 5 bases, with 10 bases spanning the gap. CDR3 nucleotide sequence: TGTGCCAGCAGTTTTCCCCGTAAAAATGAAAAACTGTTTTTT. Its translation is CASSFPRKNEKLFF.

This clone was counted once. This rearrangement joins TRBV19 to TRBJ2-6; D not resolved. V shed 6 bases and J shed 2 bases, with 11 bases lying between them. This CDR3 region has 15 residues. Germline-derived CDR1 and CDR2 are LNHDA and SQIVND (reference sequence). CDR3 sequence: CASRLTRPGANVLTF. CDR3 bases: TGTGCCAGTAGACTGACCCGACCTGGGGCCAACGTCCTGACTTTC.

The chain combines TRBV15 with TRBJ1-2; weak D call: TRBD1 (5 bases). In germline, CDR1 is LNHNV, CDR2 YYDKDF (reference sequence). This CDR3 has 12 amino acids. Trimming stripped 3 bases from V and 7 bases from J, with 9 bases between. CDR3 region: CATSSDGGGYTF. The DNA for the CDR3 is TGTGCCACCAGCAGCGACGGGGGTGGCTACACCTTC.

The chain carries TRBV11-2 and TRBJ2-3, with TRBD2 identical over 12 bases. The V and J ends lost 4 bases and 5 bases, in that order; junction bases with no gene match: 4. The CDR3 consists of 15 residues. Germline lookup yields CDR1 SGHAT and CDR2 FQNNGV. CDR3 sequence: CASSWTSGVRDTQYF. CDR3 in DNA: TGTGCCAGCAGCTGGACTAGCGGGGTGCGAGATACGCAGTATTTT. The whole variable domain, filled in from reference TRBV11-2 and TRBJ2-3, reads EAGVAQSPRYKIIEKRQSVAFWCNPISGHATLYWYQQILGQGPKLLIQFQNNGVVDDSQLPKDRFSAERLKGVDSTLKIQPAKLEDSAVYLCASSWTSGVRDTQYFGPGTRLTVL.

Note on this clone: At one of its ends the junction is not consistent with the germline gene, which may arise from a read error. J is TRBJ2-7 and V is TRBV5-1, with D possibly called TRBD1 or TRBD2 (6 bases each). Germline values: CDR1 SGHRS, CDR2 YFSETQ. CDR3 length equals 11 residues. The CDR3 nucleotides read TGCGCCAGCACTGGAACAGGGAGGATAAACTTC. Its translation: CASTGTGRINF.

The J gene is TRBJ1-2, the V gene TRBV19; D gene uncertain. Germline CDR1 LNHDA, CDR2 SQIVND (reference sequence). CDR3 length: 13 amino acids. The V end was cut by 3 bases, the J end by 4 bases, with 9 bases between. Here the CDR3 DNA reads TGTGCCAGTAGTATTGGCAGGAGCTATGGCTACACCTTC. It yields the protein CASSIGRSYGYTF.

Regarding this clone: This may arise from a read error, as a much more abundant clone is one base away. This sequence joins TRBV9 and TRBJ2-3, with 9 positions matching TRBD1. Germline values: CDR1 SGDLS, CDR2 YYNGEE. This CDR3 has 14 amino acids. V lost 4 bases to trimming and J lost 3 bases; unmatched junction nucleotides: 3. The chain's CDR3 is CASSPGQGTDTQYF. CDR3 sequence (DNA): TGTGCCAGCAGCCCGGGACAGGGAACAGATACGCAGTATTTT.

The chain uses TRBV7-9 and TRBJ2-2, with no clear D. Trimming pared 6 bases from V and 5 bases from J, leaving 7 bases between. Germline V CDR1 and CDR2: SEHNR, FQNEAQ (reference sequence). The CDR3 length is 12 residues. The CDR3 spells CASSYVTGELFF. The CDR3 nucleotides read TGTGCCAGCAGTTACGTGACCGGGGAGCTGTTTTTT.

The genes are TRBV15 and TRBJ2-7; TRBD2 might be the D (7 bases). Trimming took 1 base from V and 7 from J, leaving 14 bases between them. The germline V gene has CDR1 LNHNV and CDR2 YYDKDF (reference sequence). The CDR3 has 14 residues. The CDR3 DNA is TGTGCCACCAGCAGAGGGGGGGGCATCTGGGAGCAGTACTTC. It specifies CATSRGGGIWEQYF.

The chain joins TRBV6-1 to TRBJ2-7; D may correspond to TRBD1 or TRBD2 (5 bases each). V lost 1 base to trimming and J lost 3 bases, with 10 bases between them. The CDR3 contains 14 residues. The germline gives CDR1 MNHNS, CDR2 SASEGT. The DNA of the CDR3 is TGTGCCAGCAGTGAAGGGGGACGGATCTACGAGCAGTACTTC. Translation: CASSEGGRIYEQYF.

The chain has TRBV9 and TRBJ2-1; D is possibly TRBD2 (6 bases). Germline loops: CDR1 SGDLS, CDR2 YYNGEE. Trimming removed 2 bases from V and 7 bases from J, with 22 bases in between. The CDR3 is made up of 17 amino acids. CDR3 amino acids: CASSVVSGFTLGNEQFF. CDR3 sequence (DNA): TGTGCCAGCAGCGTGGTTAGCGGATTTACTTTGGGAAATGAGCAGTTCTTC.

V is TRBV21-1 and J is TRBJ2-7; TRBD1, the table's D call, was not compared with the DNA. TRBV21-1 constitutes a pseudogene. This CDR3 has 14 amino acids. CDR3 region: CASSSTGDFYEQYF. In DNA form, the CDR3 reads TGTGCCAGCAGCTCGACAGGGGATTTCTACGAGCAGTACTTC.

The table lists this clone with a count of one. The J gene is TRBJ2-7, the V gene TRBV28, with 12 bases fitting TRBD2. Germline CDR1 is MDHEN and CDR2 is SYDVKM. V trimming: 5 bases; J trimming: 2 bases; junction bases outside the gene matches: 7. The CDR3 is 16 amino acids. CDR3: CASSPPGLAGTYEQYF. CDR3 bases: TGTGCCAGCAGTCCCCCCGGACTAGCGGGAACCTACGAGCAGTACTTC.